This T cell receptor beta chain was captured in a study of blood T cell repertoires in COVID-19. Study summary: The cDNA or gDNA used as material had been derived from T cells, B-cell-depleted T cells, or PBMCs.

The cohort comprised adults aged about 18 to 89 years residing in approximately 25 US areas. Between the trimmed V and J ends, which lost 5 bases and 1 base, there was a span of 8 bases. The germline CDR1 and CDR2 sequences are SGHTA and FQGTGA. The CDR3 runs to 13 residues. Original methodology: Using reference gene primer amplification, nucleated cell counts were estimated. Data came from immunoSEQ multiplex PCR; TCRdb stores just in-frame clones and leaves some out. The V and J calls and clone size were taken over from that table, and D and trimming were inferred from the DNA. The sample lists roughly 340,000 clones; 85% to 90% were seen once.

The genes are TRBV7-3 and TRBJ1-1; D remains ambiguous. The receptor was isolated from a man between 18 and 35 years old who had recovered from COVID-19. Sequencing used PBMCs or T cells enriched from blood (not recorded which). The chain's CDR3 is CASSEGSNTEAFF. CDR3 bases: TGTGCCAGCAGCGAGGGATCGAACACTGAAGCTTTCTTT.